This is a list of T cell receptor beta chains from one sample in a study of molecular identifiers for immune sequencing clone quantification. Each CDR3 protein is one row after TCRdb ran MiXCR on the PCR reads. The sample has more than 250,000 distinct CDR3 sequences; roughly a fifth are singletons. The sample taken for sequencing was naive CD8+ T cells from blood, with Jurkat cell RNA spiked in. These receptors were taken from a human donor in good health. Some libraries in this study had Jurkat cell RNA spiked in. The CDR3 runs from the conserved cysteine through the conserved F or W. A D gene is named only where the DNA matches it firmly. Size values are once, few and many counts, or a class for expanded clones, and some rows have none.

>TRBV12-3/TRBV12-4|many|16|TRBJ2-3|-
TGTGCCAGCAGTTTAAAGGGGGAACTTAGCACAGATACGCAGTATTTT
CASSLKGELSTDTQYF
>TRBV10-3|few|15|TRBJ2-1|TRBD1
TGTGCCATCAGTGAATTGGGACAGGGGCGCAATGAGCAGTTCTTC
CAISELGQGRNEQFF
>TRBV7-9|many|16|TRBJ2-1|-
TGTGCCAGCAGCTTAGTACACCCGAGCTCCTACAATGAGCAGTTCTTC
CASSLVHPSSYNEQFF
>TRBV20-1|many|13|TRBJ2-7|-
TGCAGTGCTAGAGAGAGAAGCTCCTACGAGCAGTACTTC
CSARERSSYEQYF
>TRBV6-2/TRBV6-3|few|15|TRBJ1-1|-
TGTGCCAGCAGATTCAAGGGGTTCTTGAACACTGAAGCTTTCTTT
CASRFKGFLNTEAFF
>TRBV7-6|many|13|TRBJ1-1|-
TGTGCCAGCAGCGGTGACACGAACACTGAAGCTTTCTTT
CASSGDTNTEAFF
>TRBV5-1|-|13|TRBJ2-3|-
TGCGCCAGCAGAGTTTACGGCACAGATACGCAGTATTTT
CASRVYGTDTQYF
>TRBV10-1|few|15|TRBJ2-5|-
TGCGCCAGCAGTGAGTCGAGCACGTACCAAGAGACCCAGTACTTC
CASSESSTYQETQYF
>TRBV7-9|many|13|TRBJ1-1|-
TGTGCCAGCAGCAGATCCGGGACACTAGAAGCTTTCTTT
CASSRSGTLEAFF
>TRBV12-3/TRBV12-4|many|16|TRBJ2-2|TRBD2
TGTGCCAGCAGTTTAGGACTAGCGGAACTCACCGGGGAGCTGTTTTTT
CASSLGLAELTGELFF
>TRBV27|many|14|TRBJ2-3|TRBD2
TGTGCCAGCAGTGGACTAGCGGGAGCAGATACGCAGTATTTT
CASSGLAGADTQYF
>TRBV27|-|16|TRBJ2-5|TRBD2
TGTGCCAGCAGTTTTCTTAAGGCTAGCGGCCAAGAGACCCAGTACTTC
CASSFLKASGQETQYF
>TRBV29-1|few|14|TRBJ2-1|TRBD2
TGCAGCGTTGAATGGCTAGCGGGTTACAATGAGCAGTTCTTC
CSVEWLAGYNEQFF
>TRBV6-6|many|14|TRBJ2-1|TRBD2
TGTGCCAGCAGTCTAGCGGAGGACTACAATGAGCAGTTCTTC
CASSLAEDYNEQFF
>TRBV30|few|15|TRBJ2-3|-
TGTGCCTGGAGTGTATCGGCTAGTATGGCAGATACGCAGTATTTT
CAWSVSASMADTQYF
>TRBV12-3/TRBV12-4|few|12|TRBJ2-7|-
TGTGCCAGCAGTTTTTACGGGAACGAGCAGTACTTC
CASSFYGNEQYF
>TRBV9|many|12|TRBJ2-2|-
TGTGCCAGCTCCTTATTCACCGGGGAGCTGTTTTTT
CASSLFTGELFF
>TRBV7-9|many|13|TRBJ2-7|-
TGTGCCAGCAGCTTCCCCGGGGTGGGGGAGCAGTACTTC
CASSFPGVGEQYF
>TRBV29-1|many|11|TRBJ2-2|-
TGCAGCGTTCTGGGGGCAGGGGAGCTGTTTTTT
CSVLGAGELFF
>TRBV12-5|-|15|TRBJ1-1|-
TGTGCTAGTGGTTTGGAGGGACAAGGTAAGACTGAAGCTTTCTTT
CASGLEGQGKTEAFF
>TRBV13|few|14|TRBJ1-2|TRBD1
TGTGCCAGCAGCTTATGGACAGGGAACTATGGCTACACCTTC
CASSLWTGNYGYTF
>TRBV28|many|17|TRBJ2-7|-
TGTGCCAGCACCTCACTCCTAGGGGGACCCGCCGACTACGAGCAGTACTTC
CASTSLLGGPADYEQYF
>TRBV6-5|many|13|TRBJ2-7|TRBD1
TGTGCCAGCACTGATGACAGGGACTACGAGCAGTACTTC
CASTDDRDYEQYF
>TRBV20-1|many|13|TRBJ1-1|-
TGCAGTGCTGGGGGGGGGTTCAACACTGAAGCTTTCTTT
CSAGGGFNTEAFF
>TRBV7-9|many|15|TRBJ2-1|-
TGTGCCAGCAGCCCCCGGACCCAAAGGTCCCTGGAGCAGTTCTTC
CASSPRTQRSLEQFF
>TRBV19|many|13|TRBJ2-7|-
TGTGCCAGTAGTATTCAAGACGACTACGAGCAGTACTTC
CASSIQDDYEQYF
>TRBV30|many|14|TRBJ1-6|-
TGTGCCTGGAGTCCTGGACCGAGTAATTCACCCCTCCACTTT
CAWSPGPSNSPLHF
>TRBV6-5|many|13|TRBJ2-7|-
TGTGCCAGCAGTTACAGGGAAACCTACGAGCAGTACTTC
CASSYRETYEQYF
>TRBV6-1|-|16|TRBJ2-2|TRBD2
TGTGCCAGCAGTCCACTAGCGGGGTTAGACACCGGGGAGCTGTTTTTT
CASSPLAGLDTGELFF
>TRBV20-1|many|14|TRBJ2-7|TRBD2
TGCAGTGCTCACGGGACTAGCGGGACCTACGAGCAGTACTTC
CSAHGTSGTYEQYF
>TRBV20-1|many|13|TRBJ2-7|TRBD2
TGCAGTGCTAGGGGGACTACTCCCTACGAGCAGTACTTC
CSARGTTPYEQYF
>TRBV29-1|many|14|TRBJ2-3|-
TGCAGCGTTGAAAATGACGCTAGCACAGATACGCAGTATTTT
CSVENDASTDTQYF
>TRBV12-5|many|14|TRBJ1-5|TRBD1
TGTGCTAGTGGTTTGGTACAGGGGATACAGCCCCAGCATTTT
CASGLVQGIQPQHF
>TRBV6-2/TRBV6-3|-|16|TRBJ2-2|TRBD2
TGTGCCAGCAGACGCCCTAGCGGCACGAACACCGGGGAGCTGTTTTTT
CASRRPSGTNTGELFF
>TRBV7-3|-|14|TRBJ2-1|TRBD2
TGTGCCAGCAGCTTAATTGGGACTAGTAATGAGCAGTTCTTC
CASSLIGTSNEQFF
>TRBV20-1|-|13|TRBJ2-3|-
TGCAGTGCTAGACAGACCGCCGGAGATACGCAGTATTTT
CSARQTAGDTQYF
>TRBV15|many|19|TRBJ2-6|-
TGTGCCACCAGCAGAGATTTGGGAACAGGGCCTCCTGGGGCCAACGTCCTGACTTTC
CATSRDLGTGPPGANVLTF
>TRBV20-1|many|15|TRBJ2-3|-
TGCAGTGCTAGAGATCTAGGTGGTCGTGCAGATACGCAGTATTTT
CSARDLGGRADTQYF
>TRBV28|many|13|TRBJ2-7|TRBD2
TGTGCCAGCAGTTTAGCGGGAGAAGCCGAGCAGTACTTC
CASSLAGEAEQYF
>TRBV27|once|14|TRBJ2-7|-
TGTGCCAGCAGTTTAGGCGGAAACCCCTACGAGCAGTACTTC
CASSLGGNPYEQYF
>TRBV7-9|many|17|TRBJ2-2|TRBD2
TGTGCCAGCAGCTTAGCGGGACTAGCCTTAAACACCGGGGAGCTGTTTTTT
CASSLAGLALNTGELFF
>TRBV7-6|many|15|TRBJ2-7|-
TGTGCCAGCAGCTTATCCGGCGGTCCCGGGGACGAGCAGTACTTC
CASSLSGGPGDEQYF
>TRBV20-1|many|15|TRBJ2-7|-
TGCAGTGCTACTATGACGGGATTTACGACCTACGAGCAGTACTTC
CSATMTGFTTYEQYF
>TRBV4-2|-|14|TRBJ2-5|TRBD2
TGTGCCAGCAGCCAACAACTAGCGGAAGAGACCCAGTACTTC
CASSQQLAEETQYF
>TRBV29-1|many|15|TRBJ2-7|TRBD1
TGCAGCGCCCAGGGGTTCGGGGACAGGCTGTACGAGCAGTACTTC
CSAQGFGDRLYEQYF
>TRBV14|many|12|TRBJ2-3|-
TGTGCCAGCAGCCAAGAAGCAGTTACGCAGTATTTT
CASSQEAVTQYF